The sequence of this T cell receptor beta chain was determined in a study of blood T cell repertoires in COVID-19. Enrolment of Seattle patients took place during active infection, and they were followed longitudinally. Per the germline V gene, CDR1 is KGHDR and CDR2 is SFDVKD. The CDR3 contains 17 residues. V shed 4 bases, J shed 5 bases, and the junction held 14 bases outside the gene matches. Generated by immunoSEQ multiplex PCR, the TCRdb table keeps only in-frame clones and is missing some. The table shows roughly 120,000 clones, with 60% to 80% occurring only once. This receptor was obtained from a man older than 75 with COVID-19, enrolled during active disease. The V gene is TRBV24-1, the J gene TRBJ2-5, with 8 bases lining up with TRBD2. Sequenced: peripheral blood. As DNA, the CDR3 is TGTGCCACCAGTGAGGGCCTCGGGGCGGGAGGCCTGGAGACCCAGTACTTC. Its translation is CATSEGLGAGGLETQYF.